This T cell receptor (beta chain) was retrieved from a study of tumor-infiltrating lymphocytes in primary liver carcinoma. Findings and limits, study-wide: Blood fell significantly below tumors in its top-250-clone fraction (p = 0.039). Just around 7.5-25% of top clones spanned all five tumor regions.

This clonotype showed up just a few times. Its antigen is not known. From roughly 500 ng total RNA, TCR beta cDNA was generated with a primer in the constant region. Sequencing libraries for TCR beta derived from three nested multiplex PCR rounds that used slightly modified ARM-PCR. Running about 11 cycles apiece, the first two PCR rounds relied on TRBV1-TRBV30 forward primers together with a C-beta reverse primer. MiXCR, run by TCRdb on the multiplex PCR reads, gives a single entry per CDR3 protein. The data show about 130,000 distinct CDR3 sequences, 64% seen once. Co-extracting RNA and DNA was done with about 18-33 mg of unsorted bulk tissue as input. Over 80% of the cells were viable tumor cells in every tumor sample. Germline-derived CDR1 and CDR2 are DFQATT and SNEGSKA (reference sequence). The junction had 6 bases not matched to a gene; V was cut back by 5 bases and J by 0 bases. The CDR3 covers 16 residues.

Sample: liver tumor tissue from sampling region 3. Subset reported: tumor region T3, left-lateral pole. The chain is built from TRBV20-1 and TRBJ2-7, with TRBD2 identical over 14 bases. The sequence derives from a woman between 55 and 75 years old with primary liver carcinoma and hepatitis B virus infection. CDR3 DNA: TGCAGTGCTCGGGAGGGACTAGCGGGAGACTCCTACGAGCAGTACTTC. Encoded protein: CSAREGLAGDSYEQYF.